The source of this T cell receptor beta chain is a study of OX40 agonist ivuxolimab in advanced cancers. The CDR3 contains 14 residues. After removal of 3 bases from V and 8 bases from J, the junction contained 6 bases not matched to a gene. Germline V gene data show CDR1 as MGHRA and CDR2 as YSYEKL. Using immunoSEQ multiplex PCR, the repertoire was profiled, and TCRdb retains in-frame clones only, with some absent. In the table there are 30,000 to 35,000 clones, around nine tenths of which are singletons. The origin of this receptor is an adult with an advanced solid tumor such as melanoma, head and neck, liver or kidney cancer. The input for sequencing was CD4+ or CD8+ T cells sorted from blood, taken in a trial of the OX40 agonist ivuxolimab. The rearrangement uses TRBV4-1 and TRBJ1-4, with 7 positions matching TRBD1. As DNA, the CDR3 is TGCGCCAGCAGCCACCAGGGGGAAAGGGAAAAACTGTTTTTT. Translation gives CASSHQGEREKLFF.